This TCR beta chain was recovered during a study of T cell responses to AZD1222 COVID-19 vaccine. At the level of the study: Second-dose intervals of approximately 4 or approximately 12 weeks were pooled.

The data were produced by immunoSEQ multiplex PCR, yet TCRdb's version contains in-frame clones alone and is incomplete. The table lists 150,000 to 180,000 clones, around 90% of them singletons. Comments on this clone: As yet, its antigen is unknown.

The germline V gene has CDR1 SGHAT and CDR2 FQDESV (reference sequence). The CDR3 contains 17 residues. The J segment lost 2 bases and the V segment lost 0 bases, leaving 5 bases of the junction unmatched. Study-wide points: Close to half of all spike-specific TCRs reportedly target regions of the variants that are unmutated. After the peak T cell response, and only then, were repertoires sampled. Clonal diversity may have been underestimated, and the donors were mostly white British, with more females than males.

Sequenced material: peripheral blood, taken on day 0 of AZD1222 vaccination. The TCR comes from an adult in good health. The chain joins TRBV11-1 to TRBJ2-3; the match to TRBD2 covers 10 bases. This CDR3 is CASSLAALAGATDTQYF. The CDR3 nucleotides are TGTGCCAGCAGCTTAGCGGCTCTAGCGGGGGCCACAGATACGCAGTATTTT.